This T cell receptor beta chain is from a study of cytomegalovirus exposure and HLA in healthy donors. General study points: Analyzed later, most CMV-associated TCR beta chains appeared HLA-restricted. The classifier reportedly diagnosed cytomegalovirus status with high specificity and sensitivity.

A multiplex PCR was run with 60 Vbeta primers and 13 Jbeta primers. Some clones are missing from TCRdb's copy, which holds only in-frame ones; the method was immunoSEQ multiplex PCR. The table lists about 160,000 clones, roughly 80% of them singletons. A word on this clone: Antigen specificity is unknown.

This CDR3 comprises 15 residues. The V end lost 3 bases, the J end lost 0 bases, and 10 bases lay between the germline ends. Germline V gene lookup returns CDR1 SGHAT and CDR2 FQNNGV. The origin of this receptor is a male donor in good health and CMV-seronegative. The sequenced material came from PBMCs. The chain is built from TRBV11-2 and TRBJ2-3; weak D call: TRBD1 (6 bases). The chain's CDR3 is CASSFTGHSTDTQYF. In DNA, the CDR3 is TGTGCCAGCAGCTTCACGGGACATAGCACAGATACGCAGTATTTT.